The rows below give T cell receptor beta chains drawn from one sample of a study of lymphopenia after photon versus proton radiotherapy. The assay was immunoSEQ multiplex PCR, and TCRdb's table has in-frame clones only and misses some. The profile covers 150,000 to 200,000 clones, with more than 85% appearing a single time and approximately 4.7% taken by the ten largest. The source was peripheral blood, collected from a patient treated with photon-based radiotherapy. The receptors originated from a man between 50 and 59 years old with gastric cancer. CDR3s include the opening cysteine and the closing phenylalanine or tryptophan. A D gene is named only where the DNA matches it firmly. Part of the rows lack a size; the others show once, few, many or a class for expanded clones.

j_gene | abundance | d_gene | v_gene | CDR3nt | CDR3aa
TRBJ2-1 | - | TRBD1 | TRBV7-9 | TGTGCCAGCAGCGGGACAGGGGCCCCAGTTGAGCAGTTCTTC | CASSGTGAPVEQFF
TRBJ1-5 | - | TRBD1 | TRBV6-8 | TGTGCCAGCAAACGACAGGGAGGCAATCAGCCCCAGCATTTT | CASKRQGGNQPQHF
TRBJ2-7 | - | TRBD2 | TRBV25-1 | TGTGCCAGCAGTGCCCCCGGGGGGGCGAGCTACGAGCAGTACTTC | CASSAPGGASYEQYF
TRBJ2-1 | once | - | TRBV9 | TGTGCCAGCAGCTCCAGACCCGGGACACCCTACAATGAGCAGTTCTTC | CASSSRPGTPYNEQFF
TRBJ2-7 | - | - | TRBV2 | TGTGCCAGCAGTCTCTCCTACGAGCAGTACTTC | CASSLSYEQYF
TRBJ1-4 | - | - | TRBV7-9 | TGTGCCAGCAGCTTAGCGGACATCACCGAAGCCGAAAAACTGTTTTTT | CASSLADITEAEKLFF
TRBJ1-1 | - | - | TRBV30 | TGTGCCTGGAAGGGGGATCTAGACACTGAAGCTTTCTTT | CAWKGDLDTEAFF
TRBJ2-2 | - | - | TRBV2 | TGTGCCAGCAGTGAAAATTTGTCTCACACCGGGGAGCTGTTTTTT | CASSENLSHTGELFF
TRBJ2-2 | - | TRBD2 | TRBV5-3 | TGTGCCAGAAGCCAAGGCCGGACTAGCGGGGTTAACACCGGGGAGCTGTTTTTT | CARSQGRTSGVNTGELFF
TRBJ2-7 | - | - | TRBV18 | TGTGCCAGCTCACCATCGCACGGGGCCTACGAGCAGTACTTC | CASSPSHGAYEQYF
TRBJ1-1 | - | - | TRBV28 | TGTGCCAGCAGTTTACGGGCACGGACTGAAGCTTTCTTT | CASSLRARTEAFF
TRBJ1-2 | - | - | TRBV6-1 | TGTGCCAGCAGGTCGGGAAACTATGGCTACACCTTC | CASRSGNYGYTF
TRBJ1-5 | - | TRBD1 | TRBV4-1 | TGCGCCAGCAGCCAAGGGAACAGGGGCCCCTCCAATCAGCCCCAGCATTTT | CASSQGNRGPSNQPQHF
TRBJ1-1 | - | - | TRBV29-1 | TGCAGCGTTGTATGGGGAAACACTGAAGCTTTCTTT | CSVVWGNTEAFF
TRBJ1-1 | - | - | TRBV29-1 | TGCAGCGTTTATACAGGGAGCCCTGAAGCTTTCTTT | CSVYTGSPEAFF
TRBJ1-2 | few | - | TRBV11-2 | TGTGCCAGCAGCTTAGATCTAGGGCGGGGCTACACCTTC | CASSLDLGRGYTF
TRBJ1-5 | - | - | TRBV19 | TGTGCCAGTAGTTTCGAGGGATTTGGCAATCAGCCCCAGCATTTT | CASSFEGFGNQPQHF
TRBJ2-7 | once | TRBD1 | TRBV5-6 | TGTGCCAGCAGCTTGGCTACAGGGGGAAAAGGCTACGAGCAGTACTTC | CASSLATGGKGYEQYF
TRBJ2-7 | - | TRBD2 | TRBV13 | TGTGCCAGCAGCTTATCACTAGCGGAAGCCTACGAGCAGTACTTC | CASSLSLAEAYEQYF
TRBJ1-1 | few | TRBD1 | TRBV30 | TGTGCCTGGAGTCAGGGGGAGAACACTGAAGCTTTCTTT | CAWSQGENTEAFF
TRBJ2-1 | - | - | TRBV28 | TGTGCCAGCAGTTTAGCCGGCGAAGTCTACAATGAGCAGTTCTTC | CASSLAGEVYNEQFF
TRBJ2-7 | - | - | TRBV6-6 | TGTGCCAGCAGTTACCAGGGGCAGGGCGAGCAGTACTTC | CASSYQGQGEQYF
TRBJ2-7 | - | - | TRBV6-1 | TGTGCCAGCAGTGCGTCCCCGACTGTGGGGGAGCAGTACTTC | CASSASPTVGEQYF
TRBJ2-5 | - | TRBD2 | TRBV6-5 | TGTGCCAGCAGTGGGCTAGCGGGGGACCAAGAGACCCAGTACTTC | CASSGLAGDQETQYF
TRBJ2-7 | - | TRBD1 | TRBV5-4 | TGTGCCAGCAGCTTGAGGGACAGGGGGCTCTACGAGCAGTACTTC | CASSLRDRGLYEQYF
TRBJ1-5 | - | - | TRBV19 | TGTGCCAGTAGACTCGGTAGGGATGGCAATCAGCCCCAGCATTTT | CASRLGRDGNQPQHF
TRBJ1-2 | - | TRBD1 | TRBV5-8 | TGTGCCAGCAGCTTGAAACAGGGGGCGCGCGGCTACACCTTC | CASSLKQGARGYTF
TRBJ1-5 | - | TRBD1 | TRBV6-5 | TGTGCCAGCAGGATGGACAGGGGGAACAATCAGCCCCAGCATTTT | CASRMDRGNNQPQHF
TRBJ2-7 | - | TRBD2 | TRBV18 | TGTGCCAGCTCACCGGGACTAGCGGGAGGGCCCGCCGGCGAGCAGTACTTC | CASSPGLAGGPAGEQYF
TRBJ2-5 | once | - | TRBV5-1 | TGCGCCAGCAGCTTGGGTGCAGGAGAGGAGACCCAGTACTTC | CASSLGAGEETQYF
TRBJ2-5 | - | - | TRBV10-3 | TGTGCCCACTCGCAGGCCTTGGACGAACAAGAGACCCAGTACTTC | CAHSQALDEQETQYF
TRBJ2-3 | - | - | TRBV2 | TGTGCCAGCAGAACCGTCATCACAGATACGCAGTATTTT | CASRTVITDTQYF
TRBJ1-3 | - | - | TRBV10-3 | TGTGCCATCAGTACAGTATCTGGAAACACCATATATTTT | CAISTVSGNTIYF
TRBJ2-5 | - | TRBD2 | TRBV7-2 | TGTGCCAGCAGCTTAGCGCGGAGCGGGGGCCAAGAGACCCAGTACTTC | CASSLARSGGQETQYF
TRBJ2-3 | - | - | TRBV7-2 | TGTGCCAGCAGCTCTTACAGGGCATCCCTACAAGATACGCAGTATTTT | CASSSYRASLQDTQYF